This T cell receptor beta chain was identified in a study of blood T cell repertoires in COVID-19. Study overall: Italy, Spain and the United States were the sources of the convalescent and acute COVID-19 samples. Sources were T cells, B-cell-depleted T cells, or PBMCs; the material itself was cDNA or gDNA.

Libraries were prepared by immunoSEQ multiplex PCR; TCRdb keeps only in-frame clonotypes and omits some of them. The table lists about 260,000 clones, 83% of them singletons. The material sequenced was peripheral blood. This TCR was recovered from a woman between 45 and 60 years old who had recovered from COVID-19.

The chain's CDR3 is CASETGPGVTEAFF. CDR3 DNA sequence: TGTGCCAGTGAAACAGGGCCTGGTGTCACTGAAGCTTTCTTT. The chain recombines TRBV19 with TRBJ1-1, with D possibly TRBD1 on 6 matching bases. CDR3 size: 14 residues. Germline CDR1 is LNHDA and CDR2 is SQIVND (reference sequence). V lost 8 bases to trimming and J lost 4 bases, with 17 bases between them.